The T cell receptor (beta chain) under discussion was sequenced for a study of blood T cell repertoires in COVID-19. Overall study: The United States, Italy and Spain provided the acute and convalescent COVID-19 samples. T cells, B-cell-depleted T cells, or PBMCs supplied cDNA or gDNA.

Germline CDR1 reads WSHSY; CDR2 reads SAAADI. The V gene lost 4 bases and the J gene lost 0 bases, with 6 bases spanning the gap. The CDR3 runs to 13 residues. In the authors' methods: Estimation of nucleated cell counts relied on the amplification of reference gene primers. The repertoire was sequenced with immunoSEQ multiplex PCR; TCRdb's copy has only in-frame clones and lacks some. V, J and clone size were drawn from that table, and D and trimming were deduced from the DNA. The sample lists around 200,000 clones; approximately 85% were seen once. V and J are TRBV10-2 and TRBJ1-2; D perhaps matches TRBD1 (5 bases). Sequenced sample: peripheral blood. The origin of this receptor is a human donor with active or convalescent COVID-19. The donor label of this sample is uncertain. The CDR3 loop reads CASSGQTNYGYTF. In nucleotides, the CDR3 is TGCGCCAGCAGTGGACAGACTAACTATGGCTACACCTTC.